Listed below are T cell receptor beta chains from one sample, sequenced in a study of blood T cell repertoires in COVID-19. The repertoire was sequenced with immunoSEQ multiplex PCR; TCRdb's copy has only in-frame clones and lacks some. The sample has about 270,000 clones, about nine tenths seen once. Specimen: PBMCs or T cells enriched from blood (not recorded which). The source is a woman aged 40 to 49 with acute COVID-19. CDR3s include the opening cysteine and the closing phenylalanine or tryptophan. The D gene is left open where the match is weak. Clone size is stated in some rows and not others, as once, few, many or a class when expanded.

size	V	J	D	DNA	CDR3
.	TRBV11-2	TRBJ2-7	TRBD2	TGTGCCAGCAGCTTAGAGGCTAGCGGGACAGCCTACGAGCAGTACTTC	CASSLEASGTAYEQYF
.	TRBV7-2	TRBJ1-6	TRBD1	TGTGCCAGCAGCCCGTCTTGGACAGGGGGTTCACCCCTCCACTTT	CASSPSWTGGSPLHF
.	TRBV28	TRBJ2-7	TRBD1	TGTGCCAGCAATTGGGGACAGGGCTCCTACGAGCAGTACTTC	CASNWGQGSYEQYF
once	TRBV9	TRBJ2-3	.	TGTGCCAGCAGCGTAGGGGGAGGTACCCCAGATACGCAGTATTTT	CASSVGGGTPDTQYF
.	TRBV3-1/TRBV3-2	TRBJ1-2	.	TGTGCCAGCAGCCCACCCCGGACAGAGCCCCGCACCTTC	CASSPPRTEPRTF
.	TRBV7-9	TRBJ2-5	.	TGTGCCAGCAGCTTAGGTTCAGGGATAGAGACCCAGTACTTC	CASSLGSGIETQYF
.	TRBV5-1	TRBJ1-2	TRBD1	TGCGCCAGCAGACAGGACAGGAACTATGGCTACACCTTC	CASRQDRNYGYTF
.	TRBV5-1	TRBJ2-2	TRBD1	TGCGCCAGCAGCTTGGGACTCTTAACGAGGACAGGGGAGGACGGGGAGCTGTTTTTT	CASSLGLLTRTGEDGELFF
.	TRBV11-2	TRBJ2-5	TRBD2	TGTGCCAGCGGGGGACTAGCGGGAGTAAAATTCGGGGGGACCCAGTACTTC	CASGGLAGVKFGGTQYF
.	TRBV3-1/TRBV3-2	TRBJ1-5	.	TGTGCCAGCAGCCAAGATTGGGGGGGCAATCAGCCCCAGCATTTT	CASSQDWGGNQPQHF
.	TRBV2	TRBJ1-6	.	TGTGCCAGCAGTGACAGCAGGGGTGGTTCACCCCTCCACTTT	CASSDSRGGSPLHF
few	TRBV7-9	TRBJ2-7	TRBD1	TGTGCCAGCAGCGTTTCCGGGACAGGGGGTTCCTACGAGCAGTACTTC	CASSVSGTGGSYEQYF
once	TRBV3-1/TRBV3-2	TRBJ2-5	TRBD2	TGTGCCAGCAGTGGAACTAGCGGGGGTCCCCAAGAGACCCAGTACTTC	CASSGTSGGPQETQYF
.	TRBV30	TRBJ2-1	.	TGTGCCTGGAGTAGTAGCCTTTACAATGAGCAGTTCTTC	CAWSSSLYNEQFF
.	TRBV28	TRBJ1-6	.	TGTGCCAGCAGTGCACAGACAGTTGGGGTTAATTCACCCCTCCACTTT	CASSAQTVGVNSPLHF
.	TRBV7-3	TRBJ2-2	TRBD2	TGTGCCAGCAGCTTACTGGACCAGCGGGGGGAGGAGCTGTTTTTT	CASSLLDQRGEELFF
.	TRBV5-1	TRBJ2-7	TRBD2	TGCGCCAGCAGCTTGGGGTCGGGACTAGCGAGTTACGAGCAGTACTTC	CASSLGSGLASYEQYF
.	TRBV5-6	TRBJ2-5	.	TGTGCCAGCAGCTTCGATTTCGGGAGATTCCAAGAGACCCAGTACTTC	CASSFDFGRFQETQYF
.	TRBV7-3	TRBJ2-5	TRBD1	TGTGCCAGCAGCTTAACGCCGGACAGGGTGAAAGAGACCCAGTACTTC	CASSLTPDRVKETQYF
once	TRBV7-9	TRBJ2-3	.	TGTGCCAGCAGCGCCGGGGATACGCAGTATTTT	CASSAGDTQYF